These T cell receptor beta chains were read from a single sample in a study of blood T cell repertoires in COVID-19. Method: immunoSEQ multiplex PCR; TCRdb's copy keeps in-frame clones and lacks some. The table shows hundreds of thousands of clones, with about 80% occurring only once. The source material was PBMCs or T cells enriched from blood (not recorded which). The receptors stem from a woman aged 45-60 years who had been exposed to COVID-19. The CDR3 runs from the conserved cysteine through the conserved F or W. Fields, in order: D gene, clone size, V gene, J gene, CDR3 DNA, CDR3 protein. A D gene is named only where the DNA matches it firmly. Size is stated for part of the rows, as once, few or many counts, or as a class when the clone is expanded.

-	-	TRBV6-2/TRBV6-3	TRBJ1-2	TGTGCCAGCAGTTATTCAGGGTTGGACTATGGCTACACCTTC	CASSYSGLDYGYTF
TRBD1	-	TRBV14	TRBJ2-6	TGTGCCAGCAGCCCGGATCTGATGGGGACAGGGTTCTCTGGGGCCAACGTCCTGACTTTC	CASSPDLMGTGFSGANVLTF
-	-	TRBV28	TRBJ1-5	TGTGCCAGCAGTTTCGTGCTAGGGGTGGGTCAGCCCCAGCATTTT	CASSFVLGVGQPQHF
TRBD2	once	TRBV3-1/TRBV3-2	TRBJ2-3	TGTGCCAGCAGCCAAGCCCCGCTCCGTCCAACTAGCGGGGGGGCCGCAGATACGCAGTATTTT	CASSQAPLRPTSGGAADTQYF
TRBD1	-	TRBV18	TRBJ2-7	TGTGCCAGCTCCCCACGGACAGGATCCTACGAGCAGTACTTC	CASSPRTGSYEQYF
-	-	TRBV5-1	TRBJ1-1	TGCGCCAGCAGCCCTGGAGGGGAGGGCCTGACTTTCTTT	CASSPGGEGLTFF
-	-	TRBV10-2	TRBJ1-5	TGCGCCAGTACAGTCAATTTATATAGCAATCAGCCCCAGCATTTT	CASTVNLYSNQPQHF
TRBD1	-	TRBV27	TRBJ1-2	TGTGCCAGCAGTCCTAATCCGGGACAGGGGGCCATATATGGCTACACCTTC	CASSPNPGQGAIYGYTF
-	-	TRBV3-1/TRBV3-2	TRBJ1-1	TGTGCCAGCATCTCTCGGCAGGGTACGAAAGCTTTCTTT	CASISRQGTKAFF
-	-	TRBV1	TRBJ1-4	TGCACCAGCAGCCACCCTAGCAGGGGGCGGAGTGAAAAACTGTTTTTT	CTSSHPSRGRSEKLFF
-	-	TRBV10-3	TRBJ1-1	TGTGCCATCAGTGTCTCTGGAGGCGGCACTGAAGCTTTCTTT	CAISVSGGGTEAFF
-	-	TRBV7-8	TRBJ2-1	TGTGCCAGCAGCCATCCCCCAGGGGTGAGCTCCTACAATGAGCAGTTCTTC	CASSHPPGVSSYNEQFF
-	-	TRBV6-6	TRBJ1-5	TGTGCCAGCAGTAGGGAGGGAAGCAATCAGCCCCAGCATTTT	CASSREGSNQPQHF
TRBD1	few	TRBV27	TRBJ1-1	TGTGCCAGCAGTATCTCTGGACAGGCCCTGAACACTGAAGCTTTCTTT	CASSISGQALNTEAFF
-	-	TRBV10-2	TRBJ1-1	TGCGCCAGCAGTGAGTCGACATGGGCTTTCTTT	CASSESTWAFF
-	once	TRBV21-1	TRBJ2-3	TGTGCCAGCAGCAAAGCACGGAGGGGAGGCACAGATACGCAGTATTTT	CASSKARRGGTDTQYF
-	-	TRBV7-2	TRBJ1-2	TGTGCCAGCAGCTCAGAGGCTGCAGCACTCTATGGCTACACCTTC	CASSSEAAALYGYTF
-	-	TRBV6-5	TRBJ2-7	TGTGCCAGCAGGAGGGAGAGGCCCTACGAGCAGTACTTC	CASRRERPYEQYF
-	-	TRBV12-3/TRBV12-4	TRBJ1-1	TGTGCCAGCAGTTTAGGCAGGGAGGCTGAAGCTTTCTTT	CASSLGREAEAFF
-	-	TRBV10-3	TRBJ1-1	TGTGCCAGCACCTTAGGGGGGAACACTGAAGCTTTCTTT	CASTLGGNTEAFF
TRBD1	-	TRBV29-1	TRBJ1-2	TGCAGCGTTGGTCGCCACCGGGACAGGGAGAATGGCTACACCTTC	CSVGRHRDRENGYTF
-	-	TRBV19	TRBJ1-1	TGTGCCAGTAGTATATGGGGGGGCGGCACTGAAGCTTTCTTT	CASSIWGGGTEAFF
TRBD2	-	TRBV5-1	TRBJ2-5	TGCGCCAGCAGCTTGGCAACCCTAGCGGAGATCCAAGAGACCCAGTACTTC	CASSLATLAEIQETQYF
-	-	TRBV10-3	TRBJ2-7	TGTGCCATCAGTCCAGGGTTGGCCCTGAGATACGAGCAGTACTTC	CAISPGLALRYEQYF
TRBD1	-	TRBV7-9	TRBJ1-4	TGTGCCAGCAGCTTGGTCTACAGGGGGGCTGAGGAAAAACTGTTTTTT	CASSLVYRGAEEKLFF
-	-	TRBV10-1	TRBJ1-1	TGCGCCAGCAAACAGTCCCAAAACACTGAAGCTTTCTTT	CASKQSQNTEAFF
TRBD1	-	TRBV18	TRBJ1-1	TGTGCCAGCTCACCAAACAGGGGGAACACTGAAGCTTTCTTT	CASSPNRGNTEAFF
-	-	TRBV2	TRBJ2-7	TGTGCCAGCAGTGAAGGCAGGGCAGAGCAGAACGAGCAGTACTTC	CASSEGRAEQNEQYF
-	-	TRBV12-5	TRBJ1-2	TGTGCTAGTGGTTTGACAGGGAGGGACTATGGCTACACCTTC	CASGLTGRDYGYTF
-	-	TRBV10-3	TRBJ2-3	TGTGCCATTGACCGCGGGACAGATGACACAGATACGCAGTATTTT	CAIDRGTDDTDTQYF
TRBD1	-	TRBV18	TRBJ2-5	TGTGCCAGCTCACCAAGGACAGGGGAAGAGACCCAGTACTTC	CASSPRTGEETQYF
-	-	TRBV18	TRBJ1-2	TGTGCCAGCTCACCCACTAACTATGGCTACACCTTC	CASSPTNYGYTF
TRBD2	-	TRBV7-2	TRBJ2-1	TGTGCCAGCAGCTTAGGTGCGGGGGGCTCCCAGGGTGAGCAGTTCTTC	CASSLGAGGSQGEQFF
-	few	TRBV19	TRBJ1-1	TGTGCCAGCCAGGGTTTGAACACTGAAGCTTTCTTT	CASQGLNTEAFF